These 23 T cell receptor beta chains share one sample of origin, sequenced in a study of CXCR3-negative and CXCR3-positive naive CD8 T cells. Whole-study findings and limits: TRB CDR3 hydrophobicity was greater in CXCR3-positive naive cells than in CXCR3-negative naive cells.

UMI labels and 5' RACE were used to prepare the TRB cDNA libraries. From its re-call of the 5' RACE reads, TCRdb lists each CDR3 protein once, without DNA. The sample includes some 100,000 distinct CDR3 sequences. Their recognized antigens are unknown. Specimen: naive CXCR3+ CD8+ T cells from blood. Indicated subset: CD45RO-CCR7+CD27+CD95- naive CD8+ T cells expressing CXCR3 (TNR3+). The receptors stem from a human donor in good health. Some clones in this sample may be carry-over from other donors' samples.

The chain couples TRBV29-1 to TRBJ1-3; TCRdb calls TRBD1, which cannot be checked without DNA. The germline CDR1 and CDR2 sequences are SQVTM and ANQGSEA. The CDR3 length is 15 residues. The CDR3 is CSVEGWTRSGNTIYF. Based on the CDR3 plus reference TRBV29-1 and TRBJ1-3, the full variable domain is SAVISQKPSRDICQRGTSLTIQCQVDSQVTMMFWYRQQPGQSLTLIATANQGSEATYESGFVIDKFPISRPNLTFSTLTVSNMSPEDSSIYLCSVEGWTRSGNTIYFGEGSWLTVV.

The CDR3 region is CASSGRYNSPLHF. The chain carries TRBV9 and TRBJ1-6; checking the TCRdb D call of TRBD1 is not possible without DNA. This CDR3 has 13 amino acids. Germline V gene sequence: CDR1 SGDLS, CDR2 YYNGEE.

The chain links TRBV29-1 to TRBJ2-7. The CDR3 extends over 11 amino acids. The germline V gene encodes CDR1 SQVTM and CDR2 ANQGSEA. CDR3 sequence reads: CSVDADYEQYF.

The chain recombines TRBV7-9 with TRBJ2-5; TCRdb's D call, TRBD2, is unchecked because there is no DNA. CDR1 and CDR2 from the germline V gene are SEHNR and FQNEAQ (reference sequence). The CDR3 is 17 residues long. The CDR3 reads CASSRPGLAVTPGAQYF.

The chain uses TRBV24-1 and TRBJ2-3; the TCRdb call, TRBD2, lacks DNA for checking. The CDR3 contains 18 residues. CDR1 and CDR2 (germline): KGHDR, SFDVKD. This chain's CDR3 is CATSDYISGTASADTQYF.

V gene TRBV12-3 or TRBV12-4 combines with J gene TRBJ2-1; TCRdb indicates TRBD2, and absent DNA this call remains unverified. The CDR3 covers 14 residues. CDR3 region: CASNSGETYNEQFF.

This chain links TRBV7-9 with TRBJ2-2. The CDR3 contains 16 residues. Germline V gene lookup returns CDR1 SEHNR and CDR2 FQNEAQ (reference sequence). This CDR3 is CASSLVAELAPGELFF.

The chain couples TRBV28 to TRBJ2-1; TCRdb designates TRBD1, a call that cannot be tested without DNA. This CDR3 is built from 14 residues. Germline CDR1 and CDR2: MDHEN and SYDVKM. This CDR3 is CASTPGVPYNEQFF.

J is TRBJ2-1 and V is TRBV12-3 or TRBV12-4. This CDR3 is built from 13 residues. The CDR3 spells CASTASLNNEQFF.

The genes are TRBV4-1 and TRBJ2-1. This CDR3 comprises 15 residues. Per the germline V gene, CDR1 is MGHRA and CDR2 is YSYEKL. This CDR3 is CASSQTRGGYNEQFF.

The V call is TRBV12-3 or TRBV12-4, the J call TRBJ1-5; TCRdb indicates TRBD1, and absent DNA this call remains unverified. CDR3 length: 16 residues. The CDR3 is CASSPRTGVGNQPQHF.

The chain uses TRBV5-1 and TRBJ2-1; the TCRdb D gene call, TRBD2, has no DNA to confirm it. CDR1 is SGHRS and CDR2 is YFSETQ in the germline V gene. The CDR3 is made up of 15 amino acids. CDR3 region: CASSLEGGPGNEQFF.

The chain links TRBV7-2 to TRBJ2-7. Germline lookup yields CDR1 SGHTA and CDR2 FQGNSA. This CDR3 spans 14 amino acids. This chain's CDR3 is CASSATGSSYEQYF.

V and J are TRBV7-9 and TRBJ2-7; TCRdb selects TRBD2, and the lack of DNA leaves this call unchecked. CDR1 is SEHNR and CDR2 is FQNEAQ in the germline V gene (reference sequence). CDR3 length: 18 residues. The CDR3 spells CASSPPGLAGEQRGEQYF.

This rearrangement joins TRBV28 to TRBJ2-3; TCRdb calls TRBD2, which cannot be checked without DNA. Germline assignment: CDR1 MDHEN and CDR2 SYDVKM. The CDR3 consists of 15 residues. The CDR3 here is CASTPAGLVPDTQYF.

The chain couples TRBV11-2 to TRBJ2-5; TCRdb names TRBD2, which stays unverified in the absence of DNA. There are 15 residues in the CDR3. Germline CDR1 and CDR2: SGHAT and FQNNGV. The CDR3 reads CASSSTSGSQETKYF. Combining the CDR3 with reference TRBV11-2 and TRBJ2-5 gives the whole variable domain EAGVAQSPRYKIIEKRQSVAFWCNPISGHATLYWYQQILGQGPKLLIQFQNNGVVDDSQLPKDRFSAERLKGVDSTLKIQPAKLEDSAVYLCASSSTSGSQETKYFGPGTRLLVL.

The rearrangement uses TRBV9 and TRBJ2-1; TCRdb calls TRBD1, which cannot be checked without DNA. Germline V gene lookup returns CDR1 SGDLS and CDR2 YYNGEE. CDR3 size: 20 residues. The CDR3 sequence: CASSVPLPGRDSRSYNEQFF.

Here the CDR3 reads CASSTPGRGGYTF. V gene TRBV25-1 combines with J gene TRBJ1-2. From germline, CDR1 is MGHDK and CDR2 SYGVNS. The CDR3 is 13 amino acids.

The V and J genes are TRBV28 and TRBJ2-7; the D call from TCRdb, TRBD1, cannot be confirmed without DNA. Germline-derived CDR1 and CDR2 are MDHEN and SYDVKM. This CDR3 contains 13 residues. The CDR3 is CASSLLQGSEQYF.

The chain uses TRBV6-2 or TRBV6-3 and TRBJ2-1; TCRdb's D gene call, TRBD1, goes unchecked for lack of DNA. This CDR3 comprises 15 residues. Germline CDR1 MNHEY, CDR2 SVGEGT. The CDR3 loop is CASSYPGRTGNEQFF.

The J gene is TRBJ2-1, the V gene TRBV3-1. Germline V CDR1 and CDR2: LGHDT, YNNKEL (reference sequence). The length of the CDR3 is 12 residues. The CDR3 sequence is CASSQDGVAQFF.

The chain recombines TRBV29-1 with TRBJ2-3; checking the TCRdb D call of TRBD1 is not possible without DNA. In germline, CDR1 is SQVTM, CDR2 ANQGSEA. This CDR3 is 14 amino acids long. CDR3 in amino acids: CSVEIDRPTDTQYF.

The rearrangement links TRBV19 to TRBJ2-7. This CDR3 has 12 amino acids. Germline V gene data show CDR1 as LNHDA and CDR2 as SQIVND (reference sequence). CDR3 loop: CASEDSSYEQYF.